Below, 9 T cell receptor beta chains from the same sample are listed, as sequenced in a study of spatial heterogeneity in lung cancer (dated by TCRdb to about 2019). In light of the paper, this sample's time point label describes: sample taken at primary tumor resection. The library was generated by 5' RACE. Sequencing was carried out with a NextSeq 500. The raw public data were reprocessed by TCRdb itself: fastp quality trimming at Q25, MiXCR clonotype calling, in-frame beta chains only. Entries are consolidated by CDR3 protein sequence, retaining the most common genes and DNA. Here the sample has some 6,500 distinct CDR3 sequences; 14% occur a single time. The top ten clones comprise around 11% of the sample. Broad study findings and their caveats: The tumor nonsynonymous mutation count correlated with the number of expanded intratumoral alpha and beta TCRs.

These receptors' antigens are unknown. The specimen comprised lung tumor tissue, sampled at surgery. Receptor source: a male donor with early-stage non-small cell lung cancer.

This clonotype showed up many times. Being off target in a library aimed at alpha chains, this beta chain has a size of little meaning. The chain has TRBV13 and TRBJ1-1; 8 positions agree with TRBD1. Per the germline V gene, CDR1 is PRHDT and CDR2 is FYEKMQ (reference sequence). The CDR3 contains 14 residues. V trimming: 4 bases; J trimming: 6 bases; junction bases outside the gene matches: 7. This chain's CDR3 is CASSSGQGGPEAFF. CDR3 DNA: TGTGCCAGCAGCTCCGGACAGGGTGGGCCTGAAGCTTTCTTT.

Worth noting for this clonotype: This beta chain was picked up by a library intended for alpha chains and is off target, so its count carries little meaning. This chain connects TRBV20-1 to TRBJ1-1; tentatively, D is TRBD1 (5 bases). In germline, CDR1 is DFQATT, CDR2 SNEGSKA (reference sequence). The CDR3 runs to 14 residues. Trimming shortened V by 6 bases and J by 4 bases, and 18 bases separated the two germline ends. CDR3 amino acids: CSAEVRGVSTEAFF. The DNA of the CDR3 is TGCAGTGCAGAAGTTAGGGGAGTTTCCACTGAAGCTTTCTTT.

This clonotype was counted many times. A library prepared for alpha chains yielded this beta chain as an off-target read; its size is of little meaning. The chain has TRBV2 and TRBJ2-2; D is possibly TRBD1 (6 bases). Germline lookup yields CDR1 SNHLY and CDR2 FYNNEI. CDR3 length equals 11 residues. Trimming removed 6 bases at V and 9 bases at J, with 8 bases between. CDR3 sequence reads: CASRGAWELFF. CDR3 bases: TGTGCCAGCAGGGGGGCCTGGGAGCTGTTTTTT.

This clonotype was seen repeatedly, ten times or more. Being off target in a library aimed at alpha chains, this beta chain has a size of little meaning. The chain is built from TRBV19 and TRBJ2-7, with TRBD1 matching over 9 bases. This CDR3 has 15 amino acids. The junction had 10 bases not matched to a gene; V was cut back by 8 bases and J by 2 bases. Germline V gives CDR1 LNHDA, CDR2 SQIVND (reference sequence). CDR3 DNA: TGTGCCAGTTCCCCAACCGGGACAGGGACCTACGAGCAGTACTTC. It yields the protein CASSPTGTGTYEQYF.

This clonotype is medium-sized in the sample. This beta chain represents an off-target read in a library built for alpha chains; its size is of limited meaning. The chain has TRBV27 and TRBJ2-5; no definite D call. This CDR3 has 13 amino acids. Germline V CDR1 and CDR2: MNHEY, SMNVEV (reference sequence). Trimming left V 4 bases short and J 5 bases short, with 11 bases between. The CDR3 nucleotides read TGTGCCAGCAGTTCCATGTTCTCCGAGACCCAGTACTTC. It yields the protein CASSSMFSETQYF.

This clonotype is medium-sized within its sample. A library made for alpha chains picked up this beta chain off target, so its size means little. The genes are TRBV29-1 and TRBJ2-1; 13 bases match TRBD2. CDR1 is SQVTM and CDR2 is ANQGSEA in the germline V gene. This CDR3 contains 16 residues. With V trimmed by 3 bases and J by 5 bases, 7 bases remained unmatched. The CDR3 reads CSVDRTSGRINNEQFF. The CDR3 nucleotides are TGCAGCGTTGATAGGACTAGCGGGAGAATCAACAATGAGCAGTTCTTC.

This clonotype appeared a single time. The library was built for alpha chains, so this beta chain is an off-target read and its size means little. DNA of the CDR3: TGTGCCAGCAGCCTACAGGGGAGCACAGATACGCAGTATTTT. Amino acids: CASSLQGSTDTQYF. The rearrangement joins TRBV3-1 to TRBJ2-3; 7 bases agree with TRBD1. The germline V gene encodes CDR1 LGHDT and CDR2 YNNKEL (reference sequence). This CDR3 comprises 14 residues. V dropped 4 bases and J dropped 0; count of bases not matched to a gene: 1.

This clonotype has at least ten counts. This beta chain slipped into a library made for alpha chains as a stray read, so its size is not meaningful. This chain joins TRBV5-6 and TRBJ2-3; 7 positions agree with TRBD2. V lost 4 bases to trimming and J lost 3 bases; unmatched junction nucleotides: 17. The CDR3 runs to 18 residues. Germline lookup yields CDR1 SGHDT and CDR2 YYEEEE. In DNA, the CDR3 is TGTGCCAGCAGCGCCAGCGGACTAGTCGTCCTAGCAACAGATACGCAGTATTTT. It translates to CASSASGLVVLATDTQYF.

Points on this clonotype: This could be a read error, since a much larger clone is one nucleotide away. The library was prepared for alpha chains; this beta chain is a stray read, so its frequency means little. V and J are TRBV7-9 and TRBJ1-1, with 7 bases identical to TRBD1. Germline CDR1 SEHNR, CDR2 FQNEAQ (reference sequence). The CDR3 extends over 15 amino acids. Trimming cost V 2 bases and J 1 base; bases outside gene matches: 4. The CDR3 DNA reads TGTGCCAGCAGCTTATTCCGACAGGGGAACACTGAAGCTTTCTTT. Translation gives CASSLFRQGNTEAFF.